Listed here are 26 T cell receptor beta chains from one sample, sequenced in a study of post-analysis software for immune sequencing data. Whole-study results and caveats: There were a few TRBV segments more frequent in patients than controls, and TRBV5-6, TRBV5-1 and TRBV20-1 were among them.

Their cognate antigens are unknown. Sequencing libraries made from TCR beta cDNA carried unique molecular identifiers. TCRdb recomputed calls from the PCR reads with MiXCR, one row per CDR3 protein. The data contain hundreds of thousands of distinct CDR3 sequences, approximately 60% of them singletons. Sample: blood. The source is a girl aged 2 to 10 with multiple sclerosis.

The rearrangement links TRBV27 to TRBJ1-6; D perhaps matches TRBD1 (5 bases). V was pared by 2 bases and J by 2 bases, with 10 bases between. The CDR3 extends over 16 amino acids. Germline V CDR1 and CDR2: MNHEY, SMNVEV (reference sequence). CDR3 nucleotides: TGTGCCAGCAGTTTAGGGGGGTTCACCTATAATTCACCCCTCCACTTT. Residues: CASSLGGFTYNSPLHF.

CDR3 nucleotides: TGCAGTGCTAGAGATAACAGGGGGCAACGGTTCGACAATGAGCAGTTCTTC. Protein sequence: CSARDNRGQRFDNEQFF. This chain joins TRBV20-1 and TRBJ2-1, with 9 bases that match TRBD1. Germline trimming cut 0 bases from V and 5 bases from J; bases unmatched to any gene: 11. The CDR3 length is 17 residues. CDR1 is DFQATT, CDR2 SNEGSKA, per germline (reference sequence).

The V gene is TRBV5-1, the J gene TRBJ2-5; 7 bases agree with TRBD1. From germline, CDR1 is SGHRS and CDR2 YFSETQ. The CDR3 is 14 residues long. Germline trimming cut 4 bases from V and 2 bases from J; bases unmatched to any gene: 5. This CDR3 reads CASSPGQTQETQYF. DNA for the CDR3: TGCGCCAGCAGCCCGGGACAGACACAAGAGACCCAGTACTTC.

This clonotype occurred a few times. V and J are TRBV15 and TRBJ2-5; TRBD1 or TRBD2 may be the D gene (7 bases each). The J call may be faulty, since TRBJ2-7 better matches the DNA end. Germline V gene data show CDR1 as LNHNV and CDR2 as YYDKDF (reference sequence). The CDR3 covers 14 residues. The CDR3 sequence is CATSRDRGGSEQYF. The CDR3 DNA sequence: TGTGCCACCAGCAGAGACAGGGGGGGCTCCGAGCAGTACTTC.

In this sample, this clonotype turned up a few times. The gene calls are TRBV4-1 and TRBJ1-2; possible D gene TRBD1, 6 bases. The CDR3 loop spans 15 amino acids. The germline gives CDR1 MGHRA, CDR2 YSYEKL. The V gene lost 2 bases and the J gene lost 7 bases, with 17 bases spanning the gap. The CDR3 here is CASSQTDSSLRGYTF. CDR3 sequence (DNA): TGCGCCAGCAGCCAAACGGACAGCTCCCTTCGTGGCTACACCTTC.

This clonotype was detected only a few times. The gene calls are TRBV12-3 or TRBV12-4 and TRBJ2-3; TRBD2 matches at 10 bases. The CDR3 extends over 15 amino acids. J lost 3 bases, V lost 5 bases, and 5 bases had no gene match. The CDR3 nucleotides read TGTGCCAGCAGTCCCCTAGCGGGAGCGACAGATACGCAGTATTTT. It specifies CASSPLAGATDTQYF.

This clonotype has only one observation. This chain links TRBV6-1 with TRBJ2-7; D unclear. This CDR3 is built from 14 residues. Trimming cost V 9 bases and J 3 bases, with 18 bases left between them. CDR1 and CDR2 from the germline V gene are MNHNS and SASEGT. The CDR3: CASGPDFGNYEQYF. Here the CDR3 DNA reads TGTGCCAGTGGGCCAGACTTCGGTAACTACGAGCAGTACTTC.

This clonotype occurred a few times. The chain uses TRBV7-6 and TRBJ1-2, with 9 bases aligning to TRBD1. CDR1 SGHVS and CDR2 FNYEAQ come from the germline V gene. V gave up 5 bases and J gave up 7 bases; unmatched junction bases: 11. The CDR3 covers 15 residues. CDR3 protein: CASSPRQGEGGGYTF. The CDR3 DNA reads TGTGCCAGCAGCCCGAGACAGGGGGAGGGAGGTGGCTACACCTTC.

There are a few counts of this clonotype. This chain joins TRBV29-1 and TRBJ2-4; D uncertain. The V and J ends lost 1 base and 10 bases respectively, with 5 bases between them. Germline V CDR1 and CDR2: SQVTM, ANQGSEA. This CDR3 is 10 amino acids long. The DNA of the CDR3 is TGCAGCGTTGAAGCGGGTATTCAGTACTTC. Translating it yields CSVEAGIQYF. Combining the CDR3 with reference TRBV29-1 and TRBJ2-4 gives the whole variable domain SAVISQKPSRDICQRGTSLTIQCQVDSQVTMMFWYRQQPGQSLTLIATANQGSEATYESGFVIDKFPISRPNLTFSTLTVSNMSPEDSSIYLCSVEAGIQYFGAGTRLSVL.

V is TRBV10-1 and J is TRBJ2-3, with 7 bases identical to TRBD1. This CDR3 is built from 15 residues. Per the germline V gene, CDR1 is WNHNN and CDR2 is SYGVQD (reference sequence). V lost 5 bases, J lost 2 bases, and 7 bases stayed unmatched. CDR3: CASSPNRGFTDTQYF. The DNA for the CDR3 is TGCGCCAGCAGTCCTAACAGGGGTTTCACAGATACGCAGTATTTT.

The V and J genes are TRBV7-2 and TRBJ2-3; D is perhaps TRBD2 (5 bases). CDR3 length equals 14 residues. With 5 bases removed from V and 9 bases from J, the gap between germline ends came to 18 bases. In germline, CDR1 is SGHTA, CDR2 FQGNSA. The CDR3 nucleotides read TGTGCCAGCAGCCCCCGACCGAAACCGGGAACGCAGTATTTT. Translating it yields CASSPRPKPGTQYF.

This sequence joins TRBV27 and TRBJ2-5, with 7 bases matching TRBD2. The J call may not be correct, given that the DNA end is closer to TRBJ2-7. The germline gives CDR1 MNHEY, CDR2 SMNVEV (reference sequence). The CDR3 covers 13 residues. This CDR3 reads CASSLQRGGEQYF. In DNA form, the CDR3 reads TGTGCCAGCAGTTTACAGCGGGGTGGCGAGCAGTACTTC.

V gene TRBV2 combines with J gene TRBJ2-1, with 7 bases lining up with TRBD2. Germline V gene lookup returns CDR1 SNHLY and CDR2 FYNNEI. The CDR3 is 13 residues long. V was clipped by 2 bases and J by 8 bases; unmatched bases: 3. The CDR3 sequence: CASSEQGGDEQFF. CDR3 sequence (DNA): TGTGCCAGCAGTGAACAGGGAGGGGATGAGCAGTTCTTC.

The V and J genes are TRBV13 and TRBJ2-7; TRBD2 aligns across 11 bases. V shed 5 bases, J shed 7 bases, and the junction held 7 bases outside the gene matches. This CDR3 has 14 amino acids. CDR1 is PRHDT and CDR2 is FYEKMQ in the germline V gene (reference sequence). This CDR3 reads CASSVTSGRREQYF. In nucleotides, the CDR3 is TGTGCCAGCAGCGTCACTAGCGGGAGAAGGGAGCAGTACTTC.

The rearrangement uses TRBV20-1 and TRBJ1-1; TRBD1 might be the D (6 bases). Trimming removed 7 bases from V and 3 bases from J, with 18 bases in between. Germline V gene data show CDR1 as DFQATT and CDR2 as SNEGSKA (reference sequence). The CDR3 covers 14 residues. CDR3 nucleotide sequence: TGCAGTGTTAAAACCGGGGGCCCCGACACTGAAGCTTTCTTT. It translates to CSVKTGGPDTEAFF.

The chain carries TRBV4-2 and TRBJ2-4; tentatively, D is TRBD2 (6 bases). The DNA end is more similar to TRBJ2-7, so the J call may be wrong. Germline values: CDR1 LGHNA, CDR2 YNFKEQ. CDR3 length: 14 amino acids. The CDR3 sequence: CASSLATYFSEQYF. DNA of the CDR3: TGTGCCAGCAGTCTAGCGACTTACTTCTCCGAGCAGTACTTC.

The J gene is TRBJ2-3, the V gene TRBV4-2; the D gene is possibly TRBD2 (7 bases). This CDR3 is built from 17 residues. Between the trimmed V and J ends, which lost 0 bases and 0 bases, there was a span of 13 bases. Looked up from germline, CDR1 is LGHNA and CDR2 is YNFKEQ. CDR3 loop: CASSQEGGGASTDTQYF. CDR3 coding DNA: TGTGCCAGCAGCCAAGAAGGAGGGGGGGCTAGCACAGATACGCAGTATTTT.

The chain combines TRBV20-1 with TRBJ2-3; 15 bases map to TRBD2. V was pared by 5 bases and J by 4 bases, with 1 base of the junction left unmatched. CDR1 is DFQATT, CDR2 SNEGSKA, per germline (reference sequence). This CDR3 spans 14 amino acids. CDR3 residues: CSAWTSGRADTQYF. CDR3 nucleotides: TGCAGTGCTTGGACTAGCGGGAGGGCAGATACGCAGTATTTT.

The CDR3 sequence is CASSSAEYPSNEQFF. The CDR3 DNA reads TGTGCCAGCAGTTCAGCGGAGTACCCTTCCAATGAGCAGTTCTTC. This chain links TRBV27 with TRBJ2-1; a weak D match, TRBD2 (5 bases). This CDR3 spans 15 amino acids. Trimming left V 4 bases short and J 6 bases short, with 16 bases between. Germline CDR1 MNHEY, CDR2 SMNVEV (reference sequence).

This clonotype came up a few times. The chain recombines TRBV7-9 with TRBJ2-3; D not certain. This CDR3 spans 14 amino acids. V was trimmed by 8 bases and J by 4 bases, leaving 16 bases between them. Germline V gives CDR1 SEHNR, CDR2 FQNEAQ (reference sequence). The CDR3 DNA follows: TGTGCCAGCGGGGTTCGCCCCTCCCCAGATACGCAGTATTTT. Residues: CASGVRPSPDTQYF.

The rearrangement links TRBV20-1 to TRBJ1-2; 8 nucleotides match TRBD1. The germline V gene has CDR1 DFQATT and CDR2 SNEGSKA (reference sequence). The junction had 7 bases not matched to a gene; V was cut back by 1 base and J by 6 bases. The CDR3 is made up of 14 amino acids. The CDR3 is CSARGDRRSHGYTF. CDR3 bases: TGCAGTGCTAGAGGGGACAGGCGGTCCCATGGCTACACCTTC.

Remarks on this clonotype: Compared with germline, one end of the junction differs, possibly owing to a read error. The chain employs TRBV4-3 and TRBJ2-3, with D maybe TRBD2 (5 bases). The CDR3 covers 15 residues. Germline values: CDR1 LGHNA, CDR2 YSLEER. The CDR3 loop is CASSQLAGTRDTQYF. Here the CDR3 DNA reads TGCGCCAGTAGCCAATTGGCGGGCACAAGGGATACGCAGTATTTT.

The table lists this clonotype with many counts. The chain has TRBV20-1 and TRBJ2-5; D not resolved. V lost 0 bases, J lost 3 bases, and 14 bases lay in between. This CDR3 comprises 15 residues. Germline V gene data show CDR1 as DFQATT and CDR2 as SNEGSKA (reference sequence). This chain's CDR3 is CSARDAGSYEETQYF. As DNA, the CDR3 is TGCAGTGCTAGAGATGCAGGTAGCTACGAAGAGACCCAGTACTTC.

The rearrangement links TRBV5-1 to TRBJ2-6; D may match TRBD1 or TRBD2 (5 bases each). Germline CDR1 SGHRS, CDR2 YFSETQ. Trimming left V 0 bases short and J 3 bases short, with 7 bases between. The CDR3 has 15 amino acids. CDR3 residues: CASSLGGIGANVLTF. CDR3 nucleotide sequence: TGCGCCAGCAGCTTGGGGGGGATTGGGGCCAACGTCCTGACTTTC.

The chain carries TRBV21-1 and TRBJ2-7; the D call of TRBD2 is as the table states it, not checked on the DNA. TRBV21-1 is noted as a pseudogene. The length of the CDR3 is 16 residues. The CDR3 reads CASSPFREGRTYEQYF. For the CDR3, the DNA is TGTGCCAGCAGCCCATTCCGGGAGGGCCGCACCTACGAGCAGTACTTC.

This chain connects TRBV11-2 to TRBJ2-4; 10 bases agree with TRBD2. CDR3 length: 16 amino acids. Unmatched junction bases numbered 9, after V lost 4 bases and J lost 6 bases. In germline, CDR1 is SGHAT, CDR2 FQNNGV. The CDR3 loop reads CASSSPPLAGVNIQYF. The CDR3 DNA reads as TGTGCCAGCAGCTCCCCTCCCCTAGCGGGGGTAAACATTCAGTACTTC.